One and the same sample provided the 32 T cell receptor beta chains below, sequenced in a study of blood T cell repertoires in COVID-19. Profiling relied on immunoSEQ multiplex PCR, and the TCRdb table lists in-frame clones only, not all of them. The sample lists approximately 280,000 clones; over 75% were seen once. The material sequenced was peripheral blood. The receptors come from a young man with active or convalescent COVID-19.

V is TRBV11-2 and J is TRBJ2-1, with D maybe TRBD1 (5 bases). Trimming shortened V by 4 bases and J by 9 bases, and 13 bases separated the two germline ends. The CDR3 consists of 13 residues. CDR1 is SGHAT and CDR2 is FQNNGV in the germline V gene. This chain's CDR3 is CASSSSGLSEQFF. CDR3 nucleotide sequence: TGTGCCAGCAGCTCATCAGGGTTGAGTGAGCAGTTCTTC.

The sample holds a few counts of this clone. V gene TRBV10-2 combines with J gene TRBJ1-5, with 8 bases fitting TRBD1. The germline CDR1 and CDR2 sequences are WSHSY and SAAADI. J gave up 7 bases and V 6 bases, and 5 bases lay outside the gene matches. CDR3 length equals 13 residues. The CDR3 region is CASSQGAGQPQHF. In nucleotides, the CDR3 is TGCGCCAGCAGCCAGGGGGCAGGGCAGCCCCAGCATTTT.

The chain employs TRBV14 and TRBJ1-1, with 9 bases identical to TRBD1. The CDR3 extends over 16 amino acids. Germline lookup yields CDR1 SGHDN and CDR2 FVKESK. After removal of 4 bases from V and 1 base from J, the junction contained 7 bases not matched to a gene. CDR3 sequence (DNA): TGTGCCAGCAGCCGGCGTAACAGGGGGCAGAACACTGAAGCTTTCTTT. It is translated as CASSRRNRGQNTEAFF. The full variable domain, with the rest looked up from reference TRBV14 and TRBJ1-1, is EAGVTQFPSHSVIEKGQTVTLRCDPISGHDNLYWYRRVMGKEIKFLLHFVKESKQDESGMPNNRFLAERTGGTYSTLKVQPAELEDSGVYFCASSRRNRGQNTEAFFGQGTRLTVV.

The chain has TRBV4-1 and TRBJ2-4, with no clear D. The CDR3 is 12 amino acids. Trimming removed 1 base from V and 9 bases from J, with 7 bases in between. The germline gives CDR1 MGHRA, CDR2 YSYEKL. CDR3 residues: CASSQGPSIQYF. The CDR3, as DNA: TGCGCCAGCAGCCAAGGCCCGAGCATTCAGTACTTC.

This clone was seen a single time. The chain combines TRBV18 with TRBJ1-3, with D possibly matching TRBD1 (6 bases). Trimming took 2 bases from V and 1 from J, leaving 9 bases between them. CDR3 length: 15 residues. Germline lookup yields CDR1 KGHSH and CDR2 LQKENI. CDR3: CASSPARGSGNTIYF. The CDR3 nucleotides are TGTGCCAGCTCACCAGCCAGGGGATCTGGAAACACCATATATTTT.

V is TRBV6-1 and J is TRBJ1-6; no reliable D call. The CDR3 totals 15 residues. The ends were cut back, 2 bases at V and 5 bases at J, with 10 bases in the middle. CDR1 MNHNS and CDR2 SASEGT come from the germline V gene. The CDR3 here is CASSENPGDNSPLHF. The CDR3 bases are TGTGCCAGCAGTGAAAATCCCGGGGATAATTCACCCCTCCACTTT.

V usage is TRBV5-1 and J usage is TRBJ2-1, with 7 bases matching TRBD2. The germline V gene encodes CDR1 SGHRS and CDR2 YFSETQ. V lost 0 bases and J lost 2; bases outside the gene matches: 5. The CDR3 has 16 residues. The CDR3 protein is CASSLVLSGAYNEQFF. The DNA for the CDR3 is TGCGCCAGCAGCTTGGTCTTGAGCGGGGCCTACAATGAGCAGTTCTTC.

This clone came up a few times. The DNA of the CDR3 is TGCGCCAGCAGCTTGCTAGCGGGGCAGCAGTTCTTC. Protein sequence: CASSLLAGQQFF. This chain joins TRBV5-1 and TRBJ2-1; TRBD2 aligns across 9 bases. V lost 1 base to trimming and J lost 11 bases; unmatched junction nucleotides: 1. Germline lookup yields CDR1 SGHRS and CDR2 YFSETQ. This CDR3 contains 12 residues.

V is TRBV27 and J is TRBJ1-2; no definite D call. Germline V lookup: CDR1 MNHEY, CDR2 SMNVEV (reference sequence). Trimming took off 8 bases at V and 3 bases at J, with 16 bases between the two ends. This CDR3 is 14 amino acids long. CDR3 DNA sequence: TGTGCCAGCGCTCGGAGGGTAGGTGACTATGGCTACACCTTC. Translation: CASARRVGDYGYTF.

The V gene is TRBV4-3, the J gene TRBJ1-5; D unclear. Deletions cut 0 bases from V and 5 bases from J, with 5 bases between. The CDR3 contains 13 residues. CDR1 and CDR2 (germline): LGHNA, YSLEER. CDR3 in DNA: TGCGCCAGCAGCCAAGATCGGTATCAGCCCCAGCATTTT. This codes for CASSQDRYQPQHF.

CDR3 loop: CASSEILDVGELFF. DNA for the CDR3: TGTGCCAGCAGTGAAATACTAGATGTCGGGGAGCTGTTTTTT. V gene TRBV2 combines with J gene TRBJ2-2; a possible D gene is TRBD2 (5 bases). Trimming shortened V by 2 bases and J by 7 bases, and 11 bases separated the two germline ends. Germline CDR1 and CDR2: SNHLY and FYNNEI. The CDR3 is 14 amino acids.

Remarks on this clone: This same CDR3 is encoded by further DNA sequences in the sample. V and J are TRBV13 and TRBJ1-4, with 9 bases lining up with TRBD1. Germline assignment: CDR1 PRHDT and CDR2 FYEKMQ (reference sequence). CDR3 length equals 14 residues. V was pared by 4 bases and J by 7 bases, with 4 bases of the junction left unmatched. CDR3 protein: CASSSGQGGEKLFF. CDR3 sequence (DNA): TGTGCCAGCAGCTCGGGACAGGGTGGTGAAAAACTGTTTTTT.

This clone appeared once. The genes are TRBV7-8 and TRBJ1-5; D remains unclear. CDR1 and CDR2 from the germline V gene are SGHVS and FQNEAQ. The CDR3 consists of 14 residues. The V end was cut by 1 base, the J end by 3 bases, with 7 bases between. The DNA of the CDR3 is TGTGCCAGCAGCTTAGATGCAGTCAATCAGCCCCAGCATTTT. Translated, it gives CASSLDAVNQPQHF.

Here the CDR3 reads CASSFSGERNTGELFF. The CDR3 nucleotides are TGTGCCAGCAGCTTCTCGGGGGAGCGGAACACCGGGGAGCTGTTTTTT. The chain couples TRBV7-3 to TRBJ2-2, with D possibly matching TRBD2 (6 bases). Deletions cut 3 bases from V and 1 base from J, with 12 bases between. There are 16 residues in the CDR3. CDR1 is SGHTA and CDR2 is FQGTGA in the germline V gene. The full variable domain, with the rest looked up from reference TRBV7-3 and TRBJ2-2, is GAGVSQTPSNKVTEKGKYVELRCDPISGHTALYWYRQSLGQGPEFLIYFQGTGAADDSGLPNDRFFAVRPEGSVSTLKIQRTERGDSAVYLCASSFSGERNTGELFFGEGSRLTVL.

The chain has TRBV5-1 and TRBJ1-1, with 9 nucleotides matching TRBD1. CDR3 length equals 17 residues. Germline assignment: CDR1 SGHRS and CDR2 YFSETQ. Trimming removed 7 bases from V and 4 bases from J; junction bases left unmatched: 17. CDR3 region: CASVWGDREFRGTEAFF. In DNA, the CDR3 is TGCGCCAGCGTTTGGGGGGACAGGGAATTCCGAGGCACTGAAGCTTTCTTT.

The chain joins TRBV15 to TRBJ1-4; 7 bases line up with TRBD1. Germline lookup yields CDR1 LNHNV and CDR2 YYDKDF (reference sequence). This CDR3 is 17 amino acids long. J gave up 4 bases and V 5 bases, and 13 bases lay outside the gene matches. The CDR3 sequence: CATSGVTTGTVNEKLFF. Written as DNA, the CDR3 is TGTGCCACCAGCGGAGTAACAACCGGGACAGTTAATGAAAAACTGTTTTTT.

V and J are TRBV7-3 and TRBJ2-1; TRBD2 matches 10 bases. The CDR3 contains 15 residues. CDR1 is SGHTA and CDR2 is FQGTGA in the germline V gene. V lost 3 bases and J lost 9; bases outside the gene matches: 8. CDR3 sequence reads: CASSFSSGGAIEQFF. CDR3 DNA sequence: TGTGCCAGCAGCTTCTCAAGCGGGGGGGCCATTGAGCAGTTCTTC.

The chain has TRBV6-2 or TRBV6-3 and TRBJ1-1; D not resolved. From germline, CDR1 is MNHEY and CDR2 SVGEGT. The ends were cut back, 6 bases at V and 2 bases at J, with 13 bases in the middle. The CDR3 has 14 residues. CDR3 protein: CASRYQTPNTEAFF. CDR3 bases: TGTGCCAGCAGATACCAAACACCAAACACTGAAGCTTTCTTT.

This chain connects TRBV15 to TRBJ2-1, with 15 bases matching TRBD2. Germline V lookup: CDR1 LNHNV, CDR2 YYDKDF (reference sequence). V lost 7 bases and J lost 7; bases outside the gene matches: 2. The length of the CDR3 is 14 residues. CDR3 region: CATKGTSGGNEQFF. The DNA for the CDR3 is TGTGCCACCAAGGGGACTAGCGGGGGGAATGAGCAGTTCTTC. Together with reference TRBV15 and TRBJ2-1, the CDR3 gives the full variable domain: DAMVIQNPRYQVTQFGKPVTLSCSQTLNHNVMYWYQQKSSQAPKLLFHYYDKDFNNEADTPDNFQSRRPNTSFCFLDIRSPGLGDTAMYLCATKGTSGGNEQFFGPGTRLTVL.

This clone was counted once. At the DNA level, this CDR3 is encoded by other sequences in the same sample as well. This sequence joins TRBV12-3 or TRBV12-4 and TRBJ1-1; D is uncertain. V lost 2 bases to trimming and J lost 3 bases, with 7 bases between them. This CDR3 contains 13 residues. CDR3: CASSLNRDTEAFF. Written as DNA, the CDR3 is TGTGCCAGCAGTTTAAACCGAGACACTGAAGCTTTCTTT.

The sample holds a few counts of this clone. V gene TRBV20-1 combines with J gene TRBJ1-2; D is unclear. The CDR3 spans 12 residues. Germline CDR1 and CDR2: DFQATT and SNEGSKA (reference sequence). Trimming took off 3 bases at V and 1 base at J, with 6 bases between the two ends. For the CDR3, the DNA is TGCAGTGCTAGTTACAGTAACTATGGCTACACCTTC. Its translation is CSASYSNYGYTF.

The chain recombines TRBV7-2 with TRBJ2-7; no definite D call. The ends were cut back, 1 base at V and 2 bases at J, with 12 bases in the middle. The germline V gene encodes CDR1 SGHTA and CDR2 FQGNSA. The CDR3 loop spans 15 amino acids. Here the CDR3 reads CASSLVYSVTYEQYF. The CDR3 region has the DNA TGTGCCAGCAGCTTAGTATATTCAGTGACCTACGAGCAGTACTTC.

CDR3 protein: CASSHGDRAVEKLFF. The CDR3 DNA follows: TGTGCCAGCAGCCATGGGGACAGGGCGGTCGAAAAACTGTTTTTT. This chain uses TRBV16 with TRBJ1-4; the match to TRBD1 covers 9 bases. The ends lost 3 bases at V and 8 bases at J; junction bases unmatched: 7. CDR3 size: 15 residues. CDR1 is KGHSY, CDR2 FQNENV, per germline.

The chain joins TRBV7-8 to TRBJ2-7, with D maybe TRBD2 (6 bases). Germline assignment: CDR1 SGHVS and CDR2 FQNEAQ. This CDR3 contains 14 residues. With 5 bases removed from V and 4 bases from J, the gap between germline ends came to 15 bases. Written as DNA, the CDR3 is TGTGCCAGCAGCACCCCCCTGGGGGGATACGAGCAGTACTTC. Amino acid sequence: CASSTPLGGYEQYF.

The chain links TRBV19 to TRBJ1-1; D is undetermined. The germline gives CDR1 LNHDA, CDR2 SQIVND (reference sequence). Trimming stripped 4 bases from V and 1 base from J, with 10 bases between. The length of the CDR3 is 14 residues. CDR3 residues: CASSREASNTEAFF. CDR3 coding DNA: TGTGCCAGTAGTAGAGAGGCTTCGAACACTGAAGCTTTCTTT. Full variable domain (missing parts from reference TRBV19 and TRBJ1-1): DGGITQSPKYLFRKEGQNVTLSCEQNLNHDAMYWYRQDPGQGLRLIYYSQIVNDFQKGDIAEGYSVSREKKESFPLTVTSAQKNPTAFYLCASSREASNTEAFFGQGTRLTVV.

The rearrangement joins TRBV9 to TRBJ2-5, with 8 positions matching TRBD2. V dropped 0 bases and J dropped 1; count of bases not matched to a gene: 5. In germline, CDR1 is SGDLS, CDR2 YYNGEE. The CDR3 is 16 amino acids. The CDR3 is CASSVGIRGGQETQYF. The CDR3, as DNA: TGTGCCAGCAGCGTAGGGATTCGGGGGGGCCAAGAGACCCAGTACTTC.

This rearrangement joins TRBV6-1 to TRBJ1-6; no firm D call. This CDR3 spans 16 amino acids. Germline CDR1 reads MNHNS; CDR2 reads SASEGT. V was clipped by 3 bases and J by 5 bases, with 14 bases between them. The CDR3: CASSEEGFLDNSPLHF. The DNA for the CDR3 is TGTGCCAGCAGTGAGGAGGGATTCCTCGATAATTCACCCCTCCACTTT.

The rearrangement joins TRBV19 to TRBJ2-2; the D gene is possibly TRBD1 (7 bases). V was trimmed by 7 bases and J by 4 bases, leaving 16 bases between them. CDR3 length: 15 residues. Looked up from germline, CDR1 is LNHDA and CDR2 is SQIVND (reference sequence). DNA for the CDR3: TGTGCCAGTACCCTACCGGAGGGGGCCACCGGGGAGCTGTTTTTT. Its translation is CASTLPEGATGELFF.

This chain connects TRBV9 to TRBJ1-2; D remains unclear. Trimming took 4 bases from V and 5 from J, leaving 9 bases between them. This CDR3 region has 12 residues. From germline, CDR1 is SGDLS and CDR2 YYNGEE. In DNA form, the CDR3 reads TGTGCCAGCAGCCTCGAGGGTTATGGCTACACCTTC. Translating it yields CASSLEGYGYTF.

The chain carries TRBV10-1 and TRBJ2-5; possible D gene TRBD2, 6 bases. In germline, CDR1 is WNHNN, CDR2 SYGVQD (reference sequence). The V gene lost 6 bases and the J gene lost 5 bases, with 13 bases spanning the gap. The CDR3 is made up of 13 amino acids. CDR3 bases: TGCGCCAGCAGCCCGACTAGGGAGGAGACCCAGTACTTC. It is translated as CASSPTREETQYF.

V usage is TRBV10-2 and J usage is TRBJ2-1; 7 positions match TRBD1. The CDR3 length is 13 residues. The V and J ends lost 8 bases and 6 bases, in that order; junction bases with no gene match: 7. Germline values: CDR1 WSHSY, CDR2 SAAADI. CDR3 protein: CASHRGFGNEQFF. DNA of the CDR3: TGCGCCAGCCACAGGGGTTTCGGCAATGAGCAGTTCTTC.

This chain connects TRBV6-5 to TRBJ1-1; D not resolved. V was shortened by 2 bases and J by 6 bases, with 13 bases between the two germline ends. Germline V CDR1 and CDR2: MNHEY, SVGAGI. This CDR3 is 14 amino acids long. CDR3 coding DNA: TGTGCCAGCAGTTACGAGCTTCATCTTCCTGAAGCTTTCTTT. This encodes CASSYELHLPEAFF.